The 12 T cell receptor beta chains listed next were all sequenced from one sample in a study of early T cells in non-severe SARS-CoV-2 infection. One entry per CDR3 protein, called by TCRdb with MiXCR from the 5' RACE reads. The table lists tens of thousands of distinct CDR3 sequences, approximately 12% of them singletons. Sequencing was done on a sample of whole blood. The receptors come from an adult who was a healthcare worker with PCR-confirmed SARS-CoV-2 infection or an uninfected control (not recorded which).

In DNA form, the CDR3 reads TGTGCCAGCAGTTTTGCTAGCGGGAGCTACGAGCAGTACTTC. Translation gives CASSFASGSYEQYF. V usage is TRBV12-3 or TRBV12-4 and J usage is TRBJ2-7, with 10 positions matching TRBD2. Unmatched junction bases numbered 2, after V lost 3 bases and J lost 3 bases. The CDR3 is 14 amino acids.

This clonotype was seen repeatedly, ten times or more. The gene calls are TRBV6-4 and TRBJ2-3; 10 nucleotides match TRBD1. Germline CDR1 is MRHNA and CDR2 is SNTAGT. V was pared by 6 bases and J by 2 bases, with 5 bases of the junction left unmatched. The CDR3 has 15 residues. The CDR3, as DNA: TGTGCCAGCAGATCCGGGACAGGGGACACAGATACGCAGTATTTT. Protein product: CASRSGTGDTDTQYF.

This clonotype was recorded a few times. This chain connects TRBV20-1 to TRBJ2-3; 10 bases line up with TRBD2. The J segment lost 5 bases and the V segment lost 3 bases, leaving 8 bases of the junction unmatched. Germline values: CDR1 DFQATT, CDR2 SNEGSKA (reference sequence). This CDR3 is 15 amino acids long. The CDR3 loop reads CSASGAASGGDTQYF. The CDR3 nucleotides are TGCAGTGCTAGCGGTGCGGCTAGCGGGGGAGATACGCAGTATTTT.

In its sample, this clonotype was seen once. The chain carries TRBV7-2 and TRBJ1-1; D uncertain. Trimming pared 5 bases from V and 1 base from J, leaving 5 bases between. Germline values: CDR1 SGHTA, CDR2 FQGNSA. The CDR3 is 12 residues long. CDR3 nucleotides: TGTGCCAGCAGCACTAGGAACACTGAAGCTTTCTTT. Encoded protein: CASSTRNTEAFF.

The chain employs TRBV5-1 and TRBJ1-2; D not resolved. The ends were cut back, 0 bases at V and 1 base at J, with 4 bases in the middle. The CDR3 extends over 13 amino acids. Germline CDR1 and CDR2: SGHRS and YFSETQ. CDR3 in DNA: TGCGCCAGCAGCTTGGCCAGTAACTATGGCTACACCTTC. Protein sequence: CASSLASNYGYTF.

This clonotype was seen more than once but under ten times. The chain uses TRBV29-1 and TRBJ1-5; D gene unclear. The CDR3 covers 12 residues. V gave up 4 bases and J gave up 6 bases, with 10 bases separating them. The germline V gene encodes CDR1 SQVTM and CDR2 ANQGSEA. As DNA, the CDR3 is TGCAGCGTTGGGGGTACGGGTCAGCCCCAGCATTTT. Its protein product is CSVGGTGQPQHF.

The rearrangement uses TRBV20-1 and TRBJ2-7, with D unresolved. Deletions cut 4 bases from V and 3 bases from J, with 16 bases between. CDR1 and CDR2 (germline): DFQATT, SNEGSKA (reference sequence). This CDR3 has 14 residues. DNA of the CDR3: TGCAGTGCTACCCAGGACCGCGAGGACTACGAGCAGTACTTC. Its translation: CSATQDREDYEQYF.

The chain carries TRBV7-2 and TRBJ1-4; the D gene is possibly TRBD1 (6 bases). Trimming removed 2 bases at V and 6 bases at J, with 16 bases between. The CDR3 covers 16 residues. The germline gives CDR1 SGHTA, CDR2 FQGNSA. The CDR3 spells CASSLTPTGRHEKLFF. CDR3 DNA: TGTGCCAGCAGCTTAACCCCCACAGGGAGGCATGAAAAACTGTTTTTT. Together with reference TRBV7-2 and TRBJ1-4, the CDR3 gives the full variable domain: GAGVSQSPSNKVTEKGKDVELRCDPISGHTALYWYRQSLGQGLEFLIYFQGNSAPDKSGLPSDRFSAERTGGSVSTLTIQRTQQEDSAVYLCASSLTPTGRHEKLFFGSGTQLSVL.

In its sample, this clonotype was seen a few times. The genes are TRBV5-1 and TRBJ1-1; D not certain. The ends were cut back, 2 bases at V and 4 bases at J, with 9 bases in the middle. Germline V lookup: CDR1 SGHRS, CDR2 YFSETQ. The length of the CDR3 is 13 residues. CDR3 DNA sequence: TGCGCCAGCAGCTTCGGCACCTCCACTGAAGCTTTCTTT. This gives the protein CASSFGTSTEAFF.

CDR3 bases: TGCAGTGCTAGCGTAGGTTACTACGAGCAGTACTTC. Its protein is CSASVGYYEQYF. V usage is TRBV20-1 and J usage is TRBJ2-7; D not certain. The V end lost 3 bases, the J end lost 3 bases, and 9 bases lay between the germline ends. CDR3 size: 12 residues. The germline gives CDR1 DFQATT, CDR2 SNEGSKA (reference sequence).

This clonotype was detected only a few times. CDR3 sequence reads: CSAIEPGPQNSPLHF. As DNA, the CDR3 is TGCAGTGCCATTGAGCCGGGGCCCCAGAATTCACCCCTCCACTTT. The chain uses TRBV20-1 and TRBJ1-6; possibly TRBD1 for D (5 bases). CDR1 DFQATT and CDR2 SNEGSKA come from the germline V gene (reference sequence). V lost 6 bases to trimming and J lost 7 bases, with 19 bases between them. This CDR3 comprises 15 residues.

In DNA, the CDR3 is TGTGCCAGCAGTGATGGACAGGGGGCTGCTAATACGCAGTATTTT. Encoded protein: CASSDGQGAANTQYF. This rearrangement joins TRBV6-1 to TRBJ2-3, with 11 positions matching TRBD1. The CDR3 runs 15 residues. With V trimmed by 3 bases and J by 7 bases, 6 bases remained unmatched. Per the germline V gene, CDR1 is MNHNS and CDR2 is SASEGT.